This T cell receptor beta chain was recorded in a study of shared clonotypes between healthy human individuals (dated by TCRdb to the early 2020s). Background for the entire study: The cohort included three men and two women between 18 and 49 years of age. For each donor, CD4 naive and CD4 memory were each run on three plates, CD8 naive on two plates, and CD8 memory on one plate. The study deeply sequenced blood TCR repertoires of several healthy adults to estimate repertoire size and the extent of clonotype sharing between individuals. To increase sequencing depth and limit assay-specific biases, TCR repertoire library preparation and sequencing were carried out by different laboratories using diverse techniques. Per donor, leukapheresis produced somewhere between about 0.8 and 9 billion PBMCs. What the work shows at the level of the full study, not this receptor alone: Sampling was limited to blood, and TCR repertoires in tissue likely differ from TCR repertoires in blood. Clonotypes shared by all four sorted-subset donors showed higher generation probabilities than non-shared clonotypes. Even with the large sequencing depth, rarefaction of the sorted-subset datasets indicated that sequencing was incomplete. Because the study included a small number of donors, the genetic and exposure-history diversity represented was limited. Naive subsets generally had larger estimated clonotype richness than memory subsets. Pairwise subsampling led to the expectation that sequencing depth would affect the degree of clonotype sharing among donors. Across four donors, roughly 5.4% of naive CD4, roughly 3.5% of naive CD8, approximately 2.5% of memory CD4, and 0.4% to 0.45% of memory CD8 clonotypes were shared.

Its CDR3 holds 13 amino acids, cysteine through phenylalanine. Only the CDR3 part of the read is kept: 39 bases, read in frame from the first base. Relative to germline, V is missing 3 bases and J is missing 8 bases, with 9 bases of the junction outside any gene match. Taken from the germline V gene, the CDR1 and CDR2 loops are SQVTM and ANQGSEA. Regarding this clone: Its antigen is unknown. No base-level quality is on record; no much larger clone is a single base apart.

CD8 naive samples consisted of CD45RO-negative cells that were positively selected for CCR7, yielding a CD45RA+CCR7+ population without TemRA cells. The donors were healthy, HIV-negative adults with no recently reported acute infections or vaccinations. Every donor was a Caucasian adult living in Nashville, Tennessee, USA. Blood was obtained by leukapheresis, after which PBMCs were separated by Ficoll-Histopaque density gradient centrifugation and cryopreserved in liquid nitrogen vapor phase. Purity and quantity of every magnetically sorted T cell population were checked by analytical flow cytometry. Genomic DNA was isolated from every sorted fraction and measured by UV absorbance on a Nanodrop 2000c. Using the deep immunoSEQ assay, multiplex PCR amplified TCR CDR3 regions from genomic DNA. Extracted genomic DNA from each cell subset was distributed evenly across all wells of several immunoSEQ 96-well plates, and each plate was treated as a replicate. Each replicate PCR for sorted subsets received roughly 200 ng genomic DNA, equal to tens of thousands of T cell genomes. Purified libraries were quantified with a Qubit 3.0 fluorometer, sized on a Bioanalyzer 2100, and re-quantified with the KAPA Library Quantification kit. Every immunoSEQ 96-well plate was sequenced on a dedicated single-read 150-cycle Illumina NextSeq 550 flow cell. For the original study's pipeline: Because the immunoSEQ output held only junctional sequences and lacked quality scores, the filtering could not match the filtering applied to full-length reads. Sequences were annotated with PyIR, a Python wrapper for IgBLAST v1.9, and V/J genes and CDR3 were assigned using IMGT germline references. Reads were removed for weak V/J assignments (E-value above 1e-6), missing CDR3, stop codons, out-of-frame junctions, or ambiguous translated residues. V3J clonotypes were defined by identical inferred V gene, J gene, and CDR3 amino acid sequence. The percentage overlap between two repertoires was calculated by dividing the number of shared unique clonotypes by the size of the smaller repertoire. Three approaches were used to assess repertoire richness: RTK rarefaction, the Chao1 estimator, and Recon v2.1 estimates of unobserved clonotypes. For all TCRbeta clonotypes obtained by the gDNA method from a few donors, generation probabilities were computed with OLGA. TCRdb's version of the immuneACCESS table is confined to in-frame rearrangements and falls short of the full clone set. An unresolved V gene accounts for under half of the shortfall where checked; the remainder is of unknown origin. V and J calls and clone size are as listed in that table; D and trimming were resolved from the DNA. The sample table contains roughly 2.1 million clones; only one count was recorded for approximately 94% of them. The top ten constitute 1.5% to 2% of the sample.

This chain joins TRBV29-1 to TRBJ1-2; TRBD1 matches 7 bases in the middle. The TCR was taken from a man between 18 and 35 years old in good health. Some clones in this sample may be carry-over from other donors' samples. The sequenced sample was naive CD8+ T cells from PBMCs. Interpreted using the paper, the cell subset or site label stands for: CD45RA+CCR7+. CDR3 loop: CSVDLGQPLGYTF. The nucleotide sequence is given as TGCAGCGTTGACTTGGGACAGCCACTGGGCTACACCTTC.